One and the same sample provided the 4 T cell receptor beta chains below, sequenced in a study of T cells after yellow fever vaccination. From the 5' RACE reads, TCRdb called clonotypes with MiXCR, one entry per CDR3 protein. In the table there are 200,000 to 250,000 distinct CDR3 sequences, 6.9% of which are singletons. This sample comprised CD4+ T cells sorted from PBMCs, obtained 15 days after the yellow fever booster vaccination. The origin of the receptors is a man aged 25 to 45 who received the YFV17D yellow fever vaccine.

This clonotype was counted only a few times. This rearrangement joins TRBV11-2 to TRBJ2-7; the match to TRBD2 covers 9 bases. J was trimmed by 0 bases and V by 3 bases; bases with no gene match: 18. This CDR3 spans 20 amino acids. Germline values: CDR1 SGHAT, CDR2 FQNNGV. CDR3 in amino acids: CASSFPGGTSLYLSSYEQYF. The CDR3 DNA reads TGTGCCAGCAGCTTCCCAGGTGGGACTAGCCTCTATCTAAGCTCCTACGAGCAGTACTTC.

The V gene is TRBV4-3, the J gene TRBJ2-3; 8 bases are a match to TRBD2. V dropped 1 base and J dropped 2; count of bases not matched to a gene: 11. Germline V lookup: CDR1 LGHNA, CDR2 YSLEER. CDR3 length: 18 amino acids. CDR3 amino acids: CASSQGAAGGPTTDTQYF. CDR3 coding DNA: TGCGCCAGCAGCCAAGGGGCGGCGGGAGGACCGACCACAGATACGCAGTATTTT.

Of note for this clonotype: The junction does not match germline at one end; this may be a read error. The chain employs TRBV20-1 and TRBJ1-2, with a weak D call TRBD1 (6 bases). This CDR3 region has 14 residues. Germline V gives CDR1 DFQATT, CDR2 SNEGSKA (reference sequence). The CDR3 bases are TGCAGTGCTAGAGTCTCGGGGGGCGACCAAAGGGACGCCTTC. Protein: CSARVSGGDQRDAF.

Regarding this clonotype: This could be a read error, since a much larger clone is one nucleotide away. The CDR3 end shows no conserved phenylalanine or tryptophan, and so a read error is likely. The genes are TRBV5-6 and TRBJ2-6, with D unresolved. With 6 bases removed from V and 2 bases from J, the gap between germline ends came to 12 bases. This CDR3 has 15 residues. The germline V gene has CDR1 SGHDT and CDR2 YYEEEE. CDR3 sequence (DNA): TGTGCCAGCAAGGAAGGGCCCACTGGGGCCAACGTCCTGACTCTC. Amino acids: CASKEGPTGANVLTL.